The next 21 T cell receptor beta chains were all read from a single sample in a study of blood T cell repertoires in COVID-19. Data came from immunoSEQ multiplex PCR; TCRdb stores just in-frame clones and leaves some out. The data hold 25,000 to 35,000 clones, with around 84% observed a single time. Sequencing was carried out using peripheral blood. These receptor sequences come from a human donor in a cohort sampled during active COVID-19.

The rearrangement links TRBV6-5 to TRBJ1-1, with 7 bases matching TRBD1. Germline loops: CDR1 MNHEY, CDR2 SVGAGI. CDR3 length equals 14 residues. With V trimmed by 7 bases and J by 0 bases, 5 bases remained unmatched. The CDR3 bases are TGTGCCAGCACCTCACAGGGGTTGAACACTGAAGCTTTCTTT. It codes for CASTSQGLNTEAFF.

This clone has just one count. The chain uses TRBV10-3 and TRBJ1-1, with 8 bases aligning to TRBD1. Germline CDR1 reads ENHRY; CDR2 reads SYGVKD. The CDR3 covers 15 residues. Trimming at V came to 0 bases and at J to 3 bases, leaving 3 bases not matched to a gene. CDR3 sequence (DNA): TGTGCCATCAGTGAGTCTACAGGGGGGGACACTGAAGCTTTCTTT. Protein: CAISESTGGDTEAFF.

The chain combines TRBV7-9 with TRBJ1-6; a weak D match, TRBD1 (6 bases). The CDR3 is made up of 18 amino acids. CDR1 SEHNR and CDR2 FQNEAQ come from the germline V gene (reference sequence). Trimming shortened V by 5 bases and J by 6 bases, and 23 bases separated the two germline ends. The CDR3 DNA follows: TGTGCCAGCAGCCTTGGTCAGGGCGTGCCCAGGGGTAATTCACCCCTCCACTTT. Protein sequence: CASSLGQGVPRGNSPLHF.

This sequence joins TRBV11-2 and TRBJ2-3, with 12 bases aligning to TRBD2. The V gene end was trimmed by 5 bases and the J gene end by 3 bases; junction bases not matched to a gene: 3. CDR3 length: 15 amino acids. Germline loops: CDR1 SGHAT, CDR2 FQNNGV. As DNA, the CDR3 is TGTGCCAGCAGCCCGCTAGCGGGGGGGACAGATACGCAGTATTTT. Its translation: CASSPLAGGTDTQYF.

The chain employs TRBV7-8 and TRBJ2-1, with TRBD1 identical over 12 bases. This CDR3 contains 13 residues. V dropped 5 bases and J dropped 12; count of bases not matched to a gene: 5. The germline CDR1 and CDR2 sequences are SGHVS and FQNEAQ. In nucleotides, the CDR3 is TGTGCCAGCAGCCAACGGGACAGGGGGCCGCAGTTCTTC. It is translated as CASSQRDRGPQFF.

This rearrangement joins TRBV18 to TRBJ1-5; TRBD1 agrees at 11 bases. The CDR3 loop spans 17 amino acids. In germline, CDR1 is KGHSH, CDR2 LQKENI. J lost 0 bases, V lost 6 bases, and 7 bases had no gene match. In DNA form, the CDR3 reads TGTGCCAGCTCGTGGACAGGGGGCTCCTATAGCAATCAGCCCCAGCATTTT. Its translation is CASSWTGGSYSNQPQHF.

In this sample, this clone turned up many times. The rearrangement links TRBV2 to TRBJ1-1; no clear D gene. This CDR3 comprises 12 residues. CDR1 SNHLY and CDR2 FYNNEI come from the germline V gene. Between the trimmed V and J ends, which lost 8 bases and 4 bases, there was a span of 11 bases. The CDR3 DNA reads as TGTGCCAGCCGCTCCGCGGGCACTGAAGCTTTCTTT. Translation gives CASRSAGTEAFF.

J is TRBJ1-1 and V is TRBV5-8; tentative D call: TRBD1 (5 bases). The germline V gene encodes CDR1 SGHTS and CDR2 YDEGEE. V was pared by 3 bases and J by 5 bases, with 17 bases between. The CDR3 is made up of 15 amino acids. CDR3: CASSSRGGARTEAFF. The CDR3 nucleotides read TGTGCCAGCAGCTCACGAGGAGGGGCGAGGACTGAAGCTTTCTTT.

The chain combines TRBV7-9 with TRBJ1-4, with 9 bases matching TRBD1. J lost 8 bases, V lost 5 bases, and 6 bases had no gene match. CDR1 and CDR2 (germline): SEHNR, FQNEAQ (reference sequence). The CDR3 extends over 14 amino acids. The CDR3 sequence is CASSQGQGREKLFF. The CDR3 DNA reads TGTGCCAGCAGCCAGGGACAGGGAAGAGAAAAACTGTTTTTT.

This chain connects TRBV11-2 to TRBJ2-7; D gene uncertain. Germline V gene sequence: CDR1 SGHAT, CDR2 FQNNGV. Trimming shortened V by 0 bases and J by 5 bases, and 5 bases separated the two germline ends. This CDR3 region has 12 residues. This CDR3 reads CASSLDGDEQYF. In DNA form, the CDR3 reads TGTGCCAGCAGCTTAGACGGAGACGAGCAGTACTTC.

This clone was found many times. CDR3 sequence reads: CASRPTSGGLKIHEQYF. CDR3 DNA sequence: TGTGCCAGCAGACCTACTAGCGGGGGGCTAAAAATCCACGAGCAGTACTTC. The V call is TRBV7-8, the J call TRBJ2-7, with 12 bases that match TRBD2. This CDR3 comprises 17 residues. V dropped 6 bases and J dropped 5; count of bases not matched to a gene: 14. Germline V gene data show CDR1 as SGHVS and CDR2 as FQNEAQ.

The CDR3 region is CASTRGDNQPQHF. The CDR3 nucleotides are TGTGCCAGCACTCGGGGGGATAATCAGCCCCAGCATTTT. The chain couples TRBV7-9 to TRBJ1-5; possibly TRBD1 for D (5 bases). In germline, CDR1 is SEHNR, CDR2 FQNEAQ (reference sequence). V was clipped by 7 bases and J by 4 bases, with 11 bases between them. There are 13 residues in the CDR3.

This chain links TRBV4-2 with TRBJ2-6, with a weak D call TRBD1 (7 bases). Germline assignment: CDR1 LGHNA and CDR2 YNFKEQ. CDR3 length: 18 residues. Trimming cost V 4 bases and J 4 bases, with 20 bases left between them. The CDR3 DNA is TGTGCCAGCAGCCCCCACGCGGCCAGGGGGGCCGGGGCCAACGTCCTGACTTTC. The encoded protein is CASSPHAARGAGANVLTF.

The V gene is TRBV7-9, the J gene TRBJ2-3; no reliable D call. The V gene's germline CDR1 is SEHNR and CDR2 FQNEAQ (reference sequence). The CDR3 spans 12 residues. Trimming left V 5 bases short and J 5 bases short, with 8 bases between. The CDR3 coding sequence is TGTGCCAGCAGCGCGGCGGAAGATACGCAGTATTTT. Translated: CASSAAEDTQYF.

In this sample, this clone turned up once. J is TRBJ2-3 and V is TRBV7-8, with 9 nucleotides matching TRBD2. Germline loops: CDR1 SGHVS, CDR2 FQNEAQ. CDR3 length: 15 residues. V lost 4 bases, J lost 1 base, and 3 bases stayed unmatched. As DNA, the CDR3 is TGTGCCAGCAGCTCGGGACTAGCAGGCACAGATACGCAGTATTTT. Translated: CASSSGLAGTDTQYF.

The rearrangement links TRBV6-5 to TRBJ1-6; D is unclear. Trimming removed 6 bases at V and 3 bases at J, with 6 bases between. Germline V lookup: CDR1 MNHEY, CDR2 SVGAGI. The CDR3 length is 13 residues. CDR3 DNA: TGTGCCAGCAGGGAGGGCTATAATTCACCCCTCCACTTT. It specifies CASREGYNSPLHF.

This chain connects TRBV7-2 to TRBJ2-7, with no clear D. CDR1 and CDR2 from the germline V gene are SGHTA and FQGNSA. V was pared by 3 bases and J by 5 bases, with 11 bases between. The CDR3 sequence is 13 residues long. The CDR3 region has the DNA TGTGCCAGCAGCTTGGGCAGTACCGACGAGCAGTACTTC. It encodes CASSLGSTDEQYF.

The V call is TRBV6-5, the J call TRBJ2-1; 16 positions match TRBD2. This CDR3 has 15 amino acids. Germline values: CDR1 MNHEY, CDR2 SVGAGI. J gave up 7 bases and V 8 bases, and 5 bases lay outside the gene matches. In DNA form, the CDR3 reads TGTGCCAGCCAAACGGGACTAGCGGGGGGGAATGAGCAGTTCTTC. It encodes CASQTGLAGGNEQFF.

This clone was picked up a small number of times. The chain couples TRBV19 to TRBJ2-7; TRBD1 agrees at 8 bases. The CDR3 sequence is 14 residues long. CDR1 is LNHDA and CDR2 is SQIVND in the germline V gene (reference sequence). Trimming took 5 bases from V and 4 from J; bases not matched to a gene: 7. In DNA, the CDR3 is TGTGCCAGTAGTTTTCAGGGGGCTAGTTACGAGCAGTACTTC. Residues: CASSFQGASYEQYF.

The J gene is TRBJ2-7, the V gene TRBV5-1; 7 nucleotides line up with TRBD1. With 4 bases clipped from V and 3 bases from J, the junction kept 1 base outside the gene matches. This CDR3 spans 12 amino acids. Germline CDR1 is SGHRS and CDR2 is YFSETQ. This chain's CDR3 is CASSGTDYEQYF. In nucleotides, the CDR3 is TGCGCCAGCAGCGGGACAGACTACGAGCAGTACTTC.

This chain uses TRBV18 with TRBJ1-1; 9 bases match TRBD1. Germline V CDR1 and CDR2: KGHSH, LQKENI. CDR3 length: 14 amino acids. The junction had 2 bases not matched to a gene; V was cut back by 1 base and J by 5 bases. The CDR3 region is CASSPRTGVTEAFF. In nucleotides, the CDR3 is TGTGCCAGCTCACCACGGACAGGGGTGACTGAAGCTTTCTTT.